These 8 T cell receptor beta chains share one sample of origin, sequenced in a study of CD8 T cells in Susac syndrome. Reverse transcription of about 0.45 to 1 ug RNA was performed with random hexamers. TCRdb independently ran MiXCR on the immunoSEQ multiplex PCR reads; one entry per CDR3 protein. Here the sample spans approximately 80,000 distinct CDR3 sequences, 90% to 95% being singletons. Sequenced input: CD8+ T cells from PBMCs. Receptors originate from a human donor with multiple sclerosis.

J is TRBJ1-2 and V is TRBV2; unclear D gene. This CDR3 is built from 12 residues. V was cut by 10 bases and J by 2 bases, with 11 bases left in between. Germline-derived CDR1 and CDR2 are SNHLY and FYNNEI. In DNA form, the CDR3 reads TGTGCCACCCCCCAAGGAAACTATGGCTACACCTTC. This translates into CATPQGNYGYTF.

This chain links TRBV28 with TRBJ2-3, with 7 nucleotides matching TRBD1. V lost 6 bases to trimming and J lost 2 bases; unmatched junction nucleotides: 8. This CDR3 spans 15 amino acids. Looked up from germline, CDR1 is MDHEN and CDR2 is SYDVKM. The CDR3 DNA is TGTGCCAGCAGCACTGACAGGGAGCACACAGATACGCAGTATTTT. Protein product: CASSTDREHTDTQYF.

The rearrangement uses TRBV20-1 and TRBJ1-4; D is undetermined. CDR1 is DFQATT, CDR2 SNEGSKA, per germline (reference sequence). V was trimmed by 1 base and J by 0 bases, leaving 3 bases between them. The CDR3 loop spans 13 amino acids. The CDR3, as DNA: TGCAGTGCTAGAGGCGCAACTAATGAAAAACTGTTTTTT. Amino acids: CSARGATNEKLFF.

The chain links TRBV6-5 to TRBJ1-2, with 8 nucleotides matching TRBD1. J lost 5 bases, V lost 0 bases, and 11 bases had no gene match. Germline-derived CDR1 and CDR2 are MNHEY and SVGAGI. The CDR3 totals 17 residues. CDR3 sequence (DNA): TGTGCCAGCAGTTACTCCACCCGAGGACAGGGATGGTATGGCTACACCTTC. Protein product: CASSYSTRGQGWYGYTF.

The CDR3 sequence is CATSRERGRTDTQYF. CDR3 DNA: TGTGCCACCAGCAGAGAGCGGGGTCGCACAGATACGCAGTATTTT. The chain links TRBV15 to TRBJ2-3; tentatively, D is TRBD2 (6 bases). Germline V gene lookup returns CDR1 LNHNV and CDR2 YYDKDF (reference sequence). Trimming took 0 bases from V and 1 from J, leaving 8 bases between them. The CDR3 sequence is 15 residues long. The full variable domain, rest sourced from reference TRBV15 and TRBJ2-3, is DAMVIQNPRYQVTQFGKPVTLSCSQTLNHNVMYWYQQKSSQAPKLLFHYYDKDFNNEADTPDNFQSRRPNTSFCFLDIRSPGLGDTAMYLCATSRERGRTDTQYFGPGTRLTVL.

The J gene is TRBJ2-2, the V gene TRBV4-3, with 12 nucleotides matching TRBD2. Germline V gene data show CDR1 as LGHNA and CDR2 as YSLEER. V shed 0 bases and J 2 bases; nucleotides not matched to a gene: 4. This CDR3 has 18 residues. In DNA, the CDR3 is TGCGCCAGCAGCCAAGATCCTAGCGGGAGGGTTAACACCGGGGAGCTGTTTTTT. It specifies CASSQDPSGRVNTGELFF.

The CDR3 coding sequence is TGTGCCTGGAGTGTGACGGGCCTAGGACAGTATACTAACTATGGCTACACCTTC. Encoded protein: CAWSVTGLGQYTNYGYTF. This chain uses TRBV30 with TRBJ1-2, with D tentatively TRBD1 (6 bases). Per germline, CDR1 GTSNPN and CDR2 SVGIG (reference sequence). The CDR3 is made up of 18 amino acids. V gave up 0 bases and J gave up 0 bases, with 20 bases separating them.

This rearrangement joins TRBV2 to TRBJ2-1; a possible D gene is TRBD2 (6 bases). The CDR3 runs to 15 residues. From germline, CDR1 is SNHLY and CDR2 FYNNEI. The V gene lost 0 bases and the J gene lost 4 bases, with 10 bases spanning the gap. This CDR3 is CASSEAPLAYNEQFF. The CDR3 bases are TGTGCCAGCAGTGAAGCCCCCCTAGCGTACAATGAGCAGTTCTTC.